This TCR beta chain originates from a study of T and B cells in COVID-19 patients (dated by TCRdb to the early 2020s). Context from the whole study: Using TRB and IGH repertoire sequencing of peripheral blood, the study characterized adaptive immunity in COVID-19 patients who had active infection or had recovered. The recovered cohort included 15 to 19 patients who contributed 20 to 25 samples, and most of those patients had mild to moderate COVID-19 that was managed on an outpatient basis. Median age was nearly 35 years in the recovered cohort versus about 63 years in the active-infection cohort. In the active-infection cohort, about 55% of the 20 patients were critically ill and required mechanical ventilation or ECMO. Comorbidities linked to unfavorable COVID-19 outcome were present in about 90% of the roughly 20 patients in the active-infection cohort. Over 7 million TCR sequences were analysed in a TCR and BCR sequence repository that covered 35 or so patients and roughly 69 time points. A couple of patients were included in both the recovered and active cohorts because samples were available from active disease and after recovery. An age-matched reference group of a few dozen healthy donors negative for COVID-19 antibodies served as the comparison for repertoire analyses. Up to about 10 follow-up blood samples were collected per patient, with some samples spanning different disease stages in the same individual. What the study reported, not specific to this receptor: A total of about 2,400 TCR clusters were exclusive to the recovered cohort, and about 31 of those clusters were low-pGen clusters. The size of the cohort was considered insufficient for assessing HLA contributions to COVID-19 susceptibility or severity. In active COVID-19, TRB repertoires were highly clonal, while at recovery, diversity and richness increased above the levels seen in healthy donors. Specific T cell subsets (CD4+/Treg/CD8+) and sorted SARS-CoV-2-responsive or tetramer+ T cells had not yet been sequenced, and these experiments were ongoing. Strongly skewed TRBV/TRBJ gene usage was reported in patients with COVID-19. The reported TCR clusters were stated to require prospective validation before clinical use. Few blood samples were available from mildly ill patients while symptoms were present or from severe cases at early time points.

Sequencing took place on an Illumina MiSeq. Multiplex PCR with BIOMED2 TRB-A/B primer pools was used to amplify TRB rearrangements. Illumina-compatible adapters and 7-nucleotide sample barcodes were added to the amplicons in two consecutive PCRs. All library PCRs used Phusion HS II polymerase. Amplicons were purified from gel with the NucleoSpin Gel and PCR Clean-up kit, quantified on Qubit, and pooled at 4 nM. The quality of the amplicon pool was checked on an Agilent 2100 Bioanalyzer prior to Illumina next-generation sequencing. Per the original workflow: Annotation of TRB rearrangements was performed with MiXCR 3.0.8 using the default MiXCR reference library. Sequences with fewer than 2 reads and non-productive reads were filtered out, and every unique CDR3 nucleotide sequence was treated as a single clone. R 3.5.1 was used to calculate clonality, diversity, richness and V-J gene usage. TCR clustering by CDR3 similarity used GLIPH2, with generation probabilities calculated by OLGA. GLIPH2 clusters were kept only if they contained at least four unique TCR clonotypes found in at least three individuals. Starting from the raw public reads, TCRdb applied fastp trimming at Q25, assembled clones with MiXCR and retained in-frame beta chains. Rows matching on CDR3 protein sequence are summarized as one entry with the most common DNA and genes. The V and J calls were not made by the authors but by TCRdb's processing. The sample profile shows 18,000 or so distinct CDR3 sequences; 35% to 45% of them were found once. The top ten clones comprise 16% of the sample.

A note on this clonotype: The antigen it recognizes is unknown. No quality values exist for individual bases; no much larger clone is one base distant.

Unmatched junction bases come to 7, with V trimmed by 3 bases and J by 5 bases. The CDR3 sequence holds 16 residues, the cysteine and phenylalanine included. Only the CDR3 DNA stays, 48 bases, in frame from base 1. TRB repertoires were amplified from approximately 270-530 ng of genomic DNA extracted from blood. The chain employs TRBV12-3 or TRBV12-4 and TRBJ2-5; a stretch of 12 junction bases matches TRBD2. The specimen sequenced was blood. This clonotype was obtained from a human donor with active COVID-19. The DNA sequence is given as TGTGCCAGCAGTTTTTCTAGCGGGGGGGCGAGGGAGACCCAGTACTTC. This yields the protein CASSFSSGGARETQYF.